The 9 T cell receptor beta chains given below trace back to one sample, sequenced in a study of cytomegalovirus exposure and HLA in healthy donors. Researchers ran the PCR with 60 Vbeta and 13 Jbeta primers. TCRdb's table, derived via immunoSEQ multiplex PCR, lists solely in-frame clones and lacks some. The table shows about 170,000 clones, with approximately 81% occurring only once. The sequenced sample was PBMCs. Every receptor here comes from a man between 18 and 29 years old in good health and CMV-seropositive.

CDR3 coding DNA: TGTGCCAGCAGCCGGAATCAGGGGTTTGGCTACACCTTC. Its protein is CASSRNQGFGYTF. V usage is TRBV7-9 and J usage is TRBJ1-2; D perhaps matches TRBD1 (6 bases). The V gene lost 5 bases and the J gene lost 7 bases, with 14 bases spanning the gap. This CDR3 contains 13 residues. Germline V CDR1 and CDR2: SEHNR, FQNEAQ (reference sequence). The whole variable domain, remainder taken from reference TRBV7-9 and TRBJ1-2, is DTGVSQNPRHKITKRGQNVTFRCDPISEHNRLYWYRQTLGQGPEFLTYFQNEAQLEKSRLLSDRFSAERPKGSFSTLEIQRTEQGDSAMYLCASSRNQGFGYTFGSGTRLTVV.

This clone was observed a few times. At one end, the junction sequence differs from germline, possibly due to a read error. This chain joins TRBV13 and TRBJ2-6; TRBD2 might be the D (6 bases). CDR1 and CDR2 from the germline V gene are PRHDT and FYEKMQ (reference sequence). This CDR3 has 15 amino acids. CDR3 sequence: CASSLEGSGANGLTF. The CDR3, as DNA: TGTGCCAGCAGCTTGGAGGGGTCTGGGGCCAACGGCCTGACTTTC.

This clone has more than one count but fewer than ten. The gene calls are TRBV6-5 and TRBJ1-2, with D possibly matching TRBD1 (6 bases). V gave up 5 bases and J gave up 8 bases, with 15 bases separating them. The germline gives CDR1 MNHEY, CDR2 SVGAGI. This CDR3 has 13 amino acids. The CDR3 DNA reads TGTGCCAGCAGTGAGACAGGCGGTGGCGGCTACACCTTC. It codes for CASSETGGGGYTF.

This rearrangement joins TRBV30 to TRBJ2-3; 10 bases are a match to TRBD1. Germline CDR1 and CDR2: GTSNPN and SVGIG (reference sequence). V was clipped by 3 bases and J by 1 base; unmatched bases: 13. CDR3 length: 18 residues. CDR3 bases: TGTGCCTGGAGGCGGTGGACAGGGGGAAAAGTCGGCACAGATACGCAGTATTTT. Encoded protein: CAWRRWTGGKVGTDTQYF.

The chain employs TRBV6-5 and TRBJ2-7, with D possibly being TRBD2 (5 bases). The V end lost 1 base, the J end lost 3 bases, and 13 bases lay between the germline ends. Germline CDR1 reads MNHEY; CDR2 reads SVGAGI. This CDR3 comprises 15 residues. CDR3 sequence reads: CASSYFPREGYEQYF. CDR3 bases: TGTGCCAGCAGTTACTTCCCTCGGGAAGGCTACGAGCAGTACTTC.

This clone was picked up a small number of times. V and J are TRBV18 and TRBJ1-2; D not resolved. V was cut by 6 bases and J by 8 bases, with 16 bases left in between. Germline values: CDR1 KGHSH, CDR2 LQKENI. The CDR3 spans 13 residues. The CDR3 protein is CASSLRPGEGYTF. The CDR3 DNA is TGTGCCAGCTCTTTAAGGCCCGGGGAAGGCTACACCTTC.

This chain connects TRBV4-1 to TRBJ2-7, with 10 bases fitting TRBD2. Trimming at V came to 3 bases and at J to 4 bases, leaving 12 bases not matched to a gene. This CDR3 is built from 17 residues. Per the germline V gene, CDR1 is MGHRA and CDR2 is YSYEKL. CDR3 sequence: CASSQSAGTSEFYEQYF. The CDR3 coding sequence is TGCGCCAGCAGCCAGTCAGCCGGGACTAGCGAGTTTTACGAGCAGTACTTC.

The CDR3 here is CASSLDQTNYGYTF. In DNA form, the CDR3 reads TGTGCCAGCAGCCTAGACCAGACTAACTATGGCTACACCTTC. The rearrangement uses TRBV7-3 and TRBJ1-2; D gene unclear. V lost 5 bases and J 0 bases, leaving 10 bases between the germline ends. The CDR3 extends over 14 amino acids. The germline V gene encodes CDR1 SGHTA and CDR2 FQGTGA.

The chain combines TRBV10-3 with TRBJ2-7, with TRBD1 identical over 8 bases. The germline V gene has CDR1 ENHRY and CDR2 SYGVKD. Trimming took 6 bases from V and 2 from J; bases not matched to a gene: 6. This CDR3 has 14 amino acids. This chain's CDR3 is CAIRPGQGTYEQYF. CDR3 nucleotides: TGTGCCATCAGGCCTGGACAGGGTACCTACGAGCAGTACTTC.